This paragraph reports one T cell receptor beta chain. The data originate from a study of shared clonotypes between healthy human individuals. Study-level information: For every donor, three CD4 naive, three CD4 memory, two CD8 naive and one CD8 memory plates were used.

Repertoires were generated with immunoSEQ multiplex PCR, while TCRdb's copy carries only in-frame clones and drops some. The table shows about 770,000 clones, with just under 75% occurring only once. Per germline, CDR1 SGHRS and CDR2 YFSETQ. The CDR3 loop spans 17 amino acids. V gave up 0 bases and J gave up 1 base, with 14 bases separating them. V and J are TRBV5-1 and TRBJ2-1; D might be TRBD2 (6 bases). The TCR sequence derives from a woman aged 25 to 39 in good health. Specimen: memory CD4+ T cells sorted from blood. The subset was: CD45RA-negative fraction. CDR3 in DNA: TGCGCCAGCAGCTTGGTACGGGAGAAAGGGTCCTACAATGAGCAGTTCTTC. Amino acid sequence: CASSLVREKGSYNEQFF.